This passage covers 27 T cell receptor beta chains from one sample sequenced in a study of control samples from healthy donors and cancer patients. Sequencing used immunoSEQ multiplex PCR; TCRdb keeps in-frame clones, though not all of them. This sample has 120,000 to 150,000 clones, with under 95% found just once. The sequencing input was blood. The receptors derive from a man between 18 and 35 years old in good health.

This chain links TRBV29-1 with TRBJ2-7; unclear D gene. The CDR3 has 12 amino acids. Germline-derived CDR1 and CDR2 are SQVTM and ANQGSEA. V was shortened by 8 bases and J by 3 bases, with 14 bases between the two germline ends. Here the CDR3 reads CSFTTSGYEQYF. The CDR3 nucleotides are TGCAGCTTTACGACCTCAGGCTACGAGCAGTACTTC.

DNA of the CDR3: TGTGCCTGGACGGGGTGGAACTATGGCTACACCTTC. As protein: CAWTGWNYGYTF. The chain employs TRBV30 and TRBJ1-2; D is unresolved. Trimming left V 4 bases short and J 2 bases short, with 8 bases between. The germline V gene has CDR1 GTSNPN and CDR2 SVGIG (reference sequence). The CDR3 has 12 amino acids.

The rearrangement joins TRBV18 to TRBJ1-3; D might be TRBD1 (5 bases). Between the trimmed V and J ends, which lost 0 bases and 2 bases, there was a span of 14 bases. The CDR3 covers 17 residues. The germline V gene has CDR1 KGHSH and CDR2 LQKENI. The CDR3 nucleotides are TGTGCCAGCTCACCACCTTGGAAACAGGTCACTGGAAACACCATATATTTT. It specifies CASSPPWKQVTGNTIYF. Supplemented by reference TRBV18 and TRBJ1-3, the full variable domain reads NAGVMQNPRHLVRRRGQEARLRCSPMKGHSHVYWYRQLPEEGLKFMVYLQKENIIDESGMPKERFSAEFPKEGPSILRIQQVVRGDSAAYFCASSPPWKQVTGNTIYFGEGSWLTVV.

The DNA of the CDR3 is TGTGCCAGCGGGGAGCAGGGCACCGGGGAGCTGTTTTTT. Translation gives CASGEQGTGELFF. This chain connects TRBV11-2 to TRBJ2-2, with D possibly called TRBD1 or TRBD2 (5 bases each). Germline CDR1 is SGHAT and CDR2 is FQNNGV. CDR3 size: 13 residues. V was trimmed by 8 bases and J by 4 bases, leaving 11 bases between them. Supplemented by reference TRBV11-2 and TRBJ2-2, the full variable domain reads EAGVAQSPRYKIIEKRQSVAFWCNPISGHATLYWYQQILGQGPKLLIQFQNNGVVDDSQLPKDRFSAERLKGVDSTLKIQPAKLEDSAVYLCASGEQGTGELFFGEGSRLTVL.

This chain links TRBV29-1 with TRBJ2-3, with TRBD2 matching 12 bases. Germline trimming cut 1 base from V and 1 base from J; bases unmatched to any gene: 3. CDR1 and CDR2 (germline): SQVTM, ANQGSEA. The CDR3 is 16 residues long. CDR3 loop: CSVEGWTSGGTDTQYF. CDR3 sequence (DNA): TGCAGCGTTGAAGGTTGGACTAGCGGGGGCACAGATACGCAGTATTTT.

This CDR3 is CASSEILQWDTEAFF. CDR3 coding DNA: TGTGCCAGCAGTGAGATCCTACAGTGGGACACTGAAGCTTTCTTT. The chain uses TRBV6-1 and TRBJ1-1, with D unclear. The CDR3 sequence is 15 residues long. The germline CDR1 and CDR2 sequences are MNHNS and SASEGT. The V and J ends lost 3 bases and 3 bases respectively, with 14 bases between them.

V usage is TRBV5-1 and J usage is TRBJ1-5; D might be TRBD1 (5 bases). The germline gives CDR1 SGHRS, CDR2 YFSETQ. Trimming took off 4 bases at V and 6 bases at J, with 14 bases between the two ends. The CDR3 sequence is 14 residues long. The CDR3 here is CASSPTQGSQPQHF. CDR3 coding DNA: TGCGCCAGCAGCCCAACTCAGGGATCTCAGCCCCAGCATTTT. The whole variable domain, filled in from reference TRBV5-1 and TRBJ1-5, reads KAGVTQTPRYLIKTRGQQVTLSCSPISGHRSVSWYQQTPGQGLQFLFEYFSETQRNKGNFPGRFSGRQFSNSRSEMNVSTLELGDSALYLCASSPTQGSQPQHFGDGTRLSIL.

This clone was counted once. This chain uses TRBV7-2 with TRBJ1-5; tentatively, D is TRBD1 (5 bases). This CDR3 has 15 residues. CDR1 is SGHTA, CDR2 FQGNSA, per germline. Trimming left V 4 bases short and J 9 bases short, with 19 bases between. CDR3 in amino acids: CASSSGPGPLGPQHF. The DNA for the CDR3 is TGTGCCAGCAGCTCCGGTCCGGGACCCCTCGGGCCCCAGCATTTT.

The chain has TRBV13 and TRBJ1-2, with 7 bases lining up with TRBD1. This CDR3 is built from 15 residues. The germline gives CDR1 PRHDT, CDR2 FYEKMQ (reference sequence). Germline trimming cut 5 bases from V and 3 bases from J; bases unmatched to any gene: 9. CDR3 DNA: TGTGCCAGCAGCCCGGGGACAGAAGGGGACTATGGCTACACCTTC. Amino acids: CASSPGTEGDYGYTF.

The chain links TRBV6-5 to TRBJ1-6; no clear D. From germline, CDR1 is MNHEY and CDR2 SVGAGI. The ends were cut back, 7 bases at V and 2 bases at J, with 12 bases in the middle. The CDR3 covers 15 residues. The CDR3 DNA sequence: TGTGCCAGCACGTCAGGCGGCCCCTATAATTCACCCCTCCACTTT. This gives the protein CASTSGGPYNSPLHF.

The chain couples TRBV7-9 to TRBJ2-7; 8 bases agree with TRBD2. The CDR3 runs 15 residues. V was clipped by 7 bases and J by 1 base; unmatched bases: 9. Germline CDR1 reads SEHNR; CDR2 reads FQNEAQ (reference sequence). DNA of the CDR3: TGTGCCAGCATACCGAGCGGGAGCGGTTCCTACGAGCAGTACTTC. This sequence encodes CASIPSGSGSYEQYF.

This chain connects TRBV9 to TRBJ2-3, with 9 bases fitting TRBD2. The CDR3 extends over 15 amino acids. With V trimmed by 3 bases and J by 3 bases, 5 bases remained unmatched. In germline, CDR1 is SGDLS, CDR2 YYNGEE. In DNA form, the CDR3 reads TGTGCCAGCAGCGGTGTAGCGGGAGTAACAGATACGCAGTATTTT. Protein product: CASSGVAGVTDTQYF.

The chain joins TRBV30 to TRBJ2-1; 7 nucleotides align to TRBD2. Looked up from germline, CDR1 is GTSNPN and CDR2 is SVGIG (reference sequence). The CDR3 is made up of 19 amino acids. The trim removed 5 bases at V and 0 bases at J, leaving 19 bases unmatched. CDR3 coding DNA: TGTGCCTGGGATAACAGCGGGAAAGGTCTAGCGGACTCCTACAATGAGCAGTTCTTC. This encodes CAWDNSGKGLADSYNEQFF.

The rearrangement joins TRBV11-2 to TRBJ2-1, with 9 bases that match TRBD1. The J segment lost 5 bases and the V segment lost 8 bases, leaving 16 bases of the junction unmatched. Germline-derived CDR1 and CDR2 are SGHAT and FQNNGV. CDR3 size: 17 residues. In DNA form, the CDR3 reads TGTGCCAGCTTCCGTGAGGCCGGGACAGGGATCGACAATGAGCAGTTCTTC. Its protein product is CASFREAGTGIDNEQFF.

V gene TRBV15 combines with J gene TRBJ2-3; D gene uncertain. The V gene's germline CDR1 is LNHNV and CDR2 YYDKDF (reference sequence). CDR3 size: 14 residues. The V end was cut by 0 bases, the J end by 0 bases, with 4 bases between. The CDR3 is CATSRERSTDTQYF. The CDR3 DNA reads as TGTGCCACCAGCAGAGAGAGGAGCACAGATACGCAGTATTTT. The complete variable domain, with remaining parts taken from reference TRBV15 and TRBJ2-3, reads DAMVIQNPRYQVTQFGKPVTLSCSQTLNHNVMYWYQQKSSQAPKLLFHYYDKDFNNEADTPDNFQSRRPNTSFCFLDIRSPGLGDTAMYLCATSRERSTDTQYFGPGTRLTVL.

In nucleotides, the CDR3 is TGCAGCGTTAATGACAGGGTTAACACTGAAGCTTTCTTT. This translates into CSVNDRVNTEAFF. V gene TRBV29-1 combines with J gene TRBJ1-1; TRBD1 matches 7 bases. Germline trimming cut 5 bases from V and 2 bases from J; bases unmatched to any gene: 5. This CDR3 is 13 amino acids long. Per the germline V gene, CDR1 is SQVTM and CDR2 is ANQGSEA.

This clone was observed a few times. This chain uses TRBV30 with TRBJ1-3, with 7 bases that match TRBD1. The germline V gene encodes CDR1 GTSNPN and CDR2 SVGIG (reference sequence). The CDR3 covers 15 residues. J gave up 3 bases and V 7 bases, and 12 bases lay outside the gene matches. CDR3 DNA: TGTGCCTCATGGGGGGACAGTAATGGTGGAAACACCATATATTTT. It translates to CASWGDSNGGNTIYF.

The chain combines TRBV9 with TRBJ2-3; D gene ambiguous. With 0 bases removed from V and 6 bases from J, the gap between germline ends came to 14 bases. This CDR3 has 15 residues. CDR1 is SGDLS and CDR2 is YYNGEE in the germline V gene. CDR3 residues: CASSVEWAREDTQYF. DNA of the CDR3: TGTGCCAGCAGCGTAGAGTGGGCCAGAGAGGATACGCAGTATTTT.

This clone appeared a single time. This chain links TRBV28 with TRBJ1-3; D call uncertain. The ends were cut back, 1 base at V and 0 bases at J, with 10 bases in the middle. The germline V gene has CDR1 MDHEN and CDR2 SYDVKM. CDR3 length equals 16 residues. CDR3 sequence: CASSLYGTYSGNTIYF. CDR3 bases: TGTGCCAGCAGTTTATATGGCACTTACTCTGGAAACACCATATATTTT.

The CDR3 loop is CAWNRWRTATEAFF. The DNA for the CDR3 is TGTGCCTGGAACCGATGGCGGACAGCGACTGAAGCTTTCTTT. The chain has TRBV30 and TRBJ1-1; TRBD1 might be the D (6 bases). With 4 bases removed from V and 5 bases from J, the gap between germline ends came to 17 bases. This CDR3 region has 14 residues. Germline lookup yields CDR1 GTSNPN and CDR2 SVGIG (reference sequence).

The chain carries TRBV28 and TRBJ2-7; 7 nucleotides line up with TRBD2. Germline CDR1 reads MDHEN; CDR2 reads SYDVKM. J lost 4 bases, V lost 5 bases, and 11 bases had no gene match. The CDR3 is 15 residues long. The CDR3 sequence is CASSTWGGTLYEQYF. CDR3 nucleotide sequence: TGTGCCAGCAGTACTTGGGGAGGGACCCTGTACGAGCAGTACTTC.

CDR3 protein: CATSSDLSPGNTIYF. CDR3 coding DNA: TGTGCCACCAGCAGCGACCTGAGCCCTGGAAACACCATATATTTT. The chain combines TRBV15 with TRBJ1-3; D remains ambiguous. Germline V gene data show CDR1 as LNHNV and CDR2 as YYDKDF (reference sequence). V lost 3 bases and J lost 2, with 11 bases in between. The CDR3 is 15 amino acids.

The chain uses TRBV5-6 and TRBJ2-7; D remains ambiguous. Germline-derived CDR1 and CDR2 are SGHDT and YYEEEE. Trimming shortened V by 4 bases and J by 1 base, and 21 bases separated the two germline ends. The CDR3 is 17 amino acids. The DNA of the CDR3 is TGTGCCAGCAGCAGTAAGTGGGTCTCCGCGGCGTCCTACGAGCAGTACTTC. Its protein is CASSSKWVSAASYEQYF.

The V gene is TRBV7-9, the J gene TRBJ1-2, with unresolved D. V gave up 3 bases and J gave up 0 bases, with 5 bases separating them. There are 13 residues in the CDR3. CDR1 is SEHNR, CDR2 FQNEAQ, per germline (reference sequence). The CDR3 spells CASSFQTNYGYTF. The CDR3 DNA sequence: TGTGCCAGCAGCTTTCAAACTAACTATGGCTACACCTTC.

This clone was detected only once. The chain recombines TRBV7-9 with TRBJ2-1, with 13 positions matching TRBD2. The germline V gene has CDR1 SEHNR and CDR2 FQNEAQ (reference sequence). The CDR3 covers 16 residues. J lost 7 bases, V lost 5 bases, and 8 bases had no gene match. CDR3 bases: TGTGCCAGCAGCGAAAGGACTAGCGGGAGTGGGAATGAGCAGTTCTTC. Its protein product is CASSERTSGSGNEQFF. Complete variable domain (other parts from reference TRBV7-9 and TRBJ2-1): DTGVSQNPRHKITKRGQNVTFRCDPISEHNRLYWYRQTLGQGPEFLTYFQNEAQLEKSRLLSDRFSAERPKGSFSTLEIQRTEQGDSAMYLCASSERTSGSGNEQFFGPGTRLTVL.

Only one count was recorded for this clone. This chain uses TRBV7-9 with TRBJ2-5, with D perhaps TRBD1 or TRBD2 (6 bases each). Germline lookup yields CDR1 SEHNR and CDR2 FQNEAQ (reference sequence). The V and J ends lost 6 bases and 6 bases respectively, with 20 bases between them. The CDR3 length is 15 residues. In DNA form, the CDR3 reads TGTGCCAGCAGACGAGATCCCGGGGGCCGGCAGACCCAGTACTTC. This translates into CASRRDPGGRQTQYF.

The rearrangement links TRBV10-1 to TRBJ2-4, with D unresolved. The germline gives CDR1 WNHNN, CDR2 SYGVQD (reference sequence). The germline V and J ends were trimmed by 6 bases and 8 bases, with 20 bases remaining between them. This CDR3 is 15 amino acids long. CDR3 bases: TGCGCCAGCAGGGACCGAATGGACGGAACACACATTCAGTACTTC. Its protein is CASRDRMDGTHIQYF.